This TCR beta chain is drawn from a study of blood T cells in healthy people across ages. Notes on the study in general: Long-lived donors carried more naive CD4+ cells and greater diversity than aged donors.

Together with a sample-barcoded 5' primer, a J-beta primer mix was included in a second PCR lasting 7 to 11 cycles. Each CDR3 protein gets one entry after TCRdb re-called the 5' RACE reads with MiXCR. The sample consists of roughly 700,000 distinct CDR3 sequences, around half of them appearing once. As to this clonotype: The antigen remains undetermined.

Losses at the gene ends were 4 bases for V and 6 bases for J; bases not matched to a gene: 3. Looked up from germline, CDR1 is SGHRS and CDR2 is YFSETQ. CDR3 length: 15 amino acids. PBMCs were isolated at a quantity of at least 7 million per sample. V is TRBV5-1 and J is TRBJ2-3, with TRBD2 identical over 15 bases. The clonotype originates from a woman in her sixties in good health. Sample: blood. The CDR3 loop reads CASSNGLAGGDTQYF. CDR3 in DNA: TGCGCCAGCAGCAATGGACTAGCGGGAGGGGATACGCAGTATTTT.